This record concerns one T cell receptor beta chain sequence. This CDR3 comprises 13 residues. The ends lost 7 bases at V and 1 base at J; junction bases unmatched: 3. Per the germline V gene, CDR1 is ENHRY and CDR2 is SYGVKD. The data belong to a study of blood T cell repertoires in COVID-19. Turning to the study itself: Acute-phase and convalescent COVID-19 samples originated in the United States, Italy and Spain. The analysed material was cDNA or gDNA that came from T cells, B-cell-depleted T cells, or PBMCs.

How the authors handled the data: Amplification with reference gene primers provided the estimates of nucleated cell counts. Profiling relied on immunoSEQ multiplex PCR, and the TCRdb table lists in-frame clones only, not all of them. That table is the source of V, J and clone size, and D and trimming were worked out from the DNA. This table holds fewer than 65,000 clones, roughly four fifths found once. This TCR was recovered from a human donor in a cohort sampled during active COVID-19. The chain combines TRBV10-3 with TRBJ1-2; 7 bases agree with TRBD1. The sample taken for sequencing was peripheral blood. CDR3 protein: CAITGTDNYGYTF. As DNA, the CDR3 is TGTGCCATCACCGGGACAGATAACTATGGCTACACCTTC.